The clone carrying this T cell receptor beta chain was observed many times. Amplification of TCRs used a constant-region primer and V-primer adapter for 20 PCR cycles. mRNA, once isolated, was amplified by in vitro transcription. TCRdb fed the reads into MiXCR, producing one record per CDR3 protein. The table lists roughly 46,000 distinct CDR3 sequences, about 10% of them singletons. The sample belongs to a study of low-dose radiotherapy and immunotherapy resistance in tumors. Study overall: At a dose of 200 mg/m2, intravenous cyclophosphamide was given every two weeks, one day before radiation and immunotherapy. Oral administration of aspirin 300 mg daily occurred for four cycles, commencing at cycle 1 day 1.

This sample's time point: before trial treatment. Treatment combined nivolumab, ipilimumab, aspirin, low-dose cyclophosphamide and low-dose radiotherapy in a dose-escalation trial. The CDR3 is made up of 16 amino acids. The germline V gene has CDR1 LNHDA and CDR2 SQIVND (reference sequence). V lost 6 bases, J lost 0 bases, and 17 bases lay in between. This TCR was recovered from a female donor with ovarian cancer. Source: PBMCs, taken before treatment. The rearrangement links TRBV19 to TRBJ1-1; D not resolved. CDR3 residues: CASRTGTTGMNTEAFF. CDR3 bases: TGTGCCAGTAGGACGGGAACTACGGGCATGAACACTGAAGCTTTCTTT. The full variable domain, rest sourced from reference TRBV19 and TRBJ1-1, is DGGITQSPKYLFRKEGQNVTLSCEQNLNHDAMYWYRQDPGQGLRLIYYSQIVNDFQKGDIAEGYSVSREKKESFPLTVTSAQKNPTAFYLCASRTGTTGMNTEAFFGQGTRLTVV.